What follows describes a single T cell receptor beta chain. Its antigen is currently unknown. Peripheral blood came from all dose cohorts at three timepoints. Measured with immunoSEQ multiplex PCR; TCRdb has only the in-frame clones, and not every one. The data hold tens of thousands of clones, with 84% observed a single time. V dropped 6 bases and J dropped 2 bases, with 19 bases sitting between them. Germline lookup yields CDR1 MNHNY and CDR2 SVGAGI (reference sequence). This CDR3 region has 16 residues. The record originates from a study of OX40 agonist ivuxolimab in advanced cancers. For the study at large: Males comprised 82.7% of the group, whose mean age was approximately 60 years (range roughly 20 to 85). Whole-study findings and limits: Some nonresponders also had low normalized T-cell clonal expansion. The expanded peripheral T cells' antigen specificity was not determined.

The chain has TRBV6-6 and TRBJ1-1, with D unclear. The sequencing used CD4+ or CD8+ T cells sorted from blood, collected in a trial of the OX40 agonist ivuxolimab. The receptor was isolated from an adult with an advanced solid tumor such as melanoma, head and neck, liver or kidney cancer. CDR3 sequence: CASSPGFGSFNTEAFF. The CDR3 nucleotides read TGTGCCAGCAGCCCCGGGTTCGGATCATTCAACACTGAAGCTTTCTTT.